The present T cell receptor beta chain was sequenced within a study of PD-1 blockade in classical Hodgkin lymphoma. Study-wide background: Nivolumab dosed at 3 mg/kg went to patients intravenously every 2 weeks.

The CDR3 sequence is 16 residues long. The V end lost 6 bases, the J end lost 3 bases, and 15 bases lay between the germline ends. In germline, CDR1 is MGHDK, CDR2 SYGVNS. The time point was: cycle 4 day 1 (C4D1), after 5 to 7 weeks of nivolumab. Relapses following autologous stem cell transplantation were seen in all patients, with brentuximab vedotin exposure varying. Remarks on this clone: Its antigen is unknown.

Method: immunoSEQ multiplex PCR; TCRdb's copy keeps in-frame clones and lacks some. The table records 15,000 to 25,000 clones, approximately 73% of them present only once. Findings of the study overall: Any patient who commenced nivolumab under 1 year after ASCT was excluded.

This sequence was found in a human donor with classical Hodgkin lymphoma. The V gene is TRBV25-1, the J gene TRBJ1-6; D might be TRBD1 (5 bases). Sequencing was performed on peripheral blood mononuclear cells (PBMCs), taken before the fourth cycle of nivolumab. In DNA form, the CDR3 reads TGTGCCAGCAGCGGTGACAGAATCGGCTATAATTCACCCCTCCACTTT. This translates into CASSGDRIGYNSPLHF. Based on the CDR3 plus reference TRBV25-1 and TRBJ1-6, the full variable domain is EADIYQTPRYLVIGTGKKITLECSQTMGHDKMYWYQQDPGMELHLIHYSYGVNSTEKGDLSSESTVSRIRTEHFPLTLESARPSHTSQYLCASSGDRIGYNSPLHFGNGTRLTVT.